This T cell receptor (beta chain) was observed in a study of control samples from healthy donors and cancer patients (TCRdb year 2020). Libraries came from the immunoSEQ multiplex PCR assay. In its TCRdb copy, this immuneACCESS table keeps in-frame sequences only and misses some clones. Where compared with another copy, unresolved V genes explain less than half of these, and the others have no known cause. This sample is represented by 140,000 to 150,000 clones; more than 85% of them were singletons. The ten largest clones add up to more than 4.5% of the sample. A word on this clone: This clone's antigen is unknown. Base qualities are not at hand, and no much larger clone is one base apart.

CDR1 and CDR2 (SGDLS, YYNGEE) derive from the germline V gene. V ends up 4 bases short and J 7 bases short, with an unmatched junction base count of 15. The CDR3 measures 17 amino acids from cysteine to phenylalanine. Just the 51-base CDR3 DNA is kept, in frame starting at base 1. The TCR originated in a man aged 18 to 30 in good health. The sequenced material came from blood. Rearrangement joined TRBV9 to TRBJ2-1; 9 bases in the middle match TRBD2. The DNA sequence is given as TGTGCCAGCAGCCCCGGAGGTAGCGGGAGTGTTTCGAATGAGCAGTTCTTC. Protein translation: CASSPGGSGSVSNEQFF.